This TCR beta chain appears in the sequencing data of a study of T cell repertoires in cytomegalovirus infection. TCRdb analysed the reads with MiXCR anew, one entry per CDR3 protein. The sample consists of about 400,000 distinct CDR3 sequences, 15% to 20% of them appearing once. Ten or more counts support this clonotype. V shed 6 bases and J shed 0 bases, with 8 bases lying between them. The CDR3 loop spans 14 amino acids. The V and J genes are TRBV12-3 or TRBV12-4 and TRBJ2-2; no clear D. The source material was PBMCs. The TCR comes from a human donor in good health (CMV status not recorded). Some clones in this sample may be carry-over from other donors' samples. CDR3 protein: CASRGLTNTGELFF. In DNA, the CDR3 is TGTGCCAGCAGGGGCCTAACGAACACCGGGGAGCTGTTTTTT.